The 14 T cell receptor beta chains below come from one sample, sequenced in a study of blood T cell repertoires in COVID-19. Libraries were prepared by immunoSEQ multiplex PCR; TCRdb keeps only in-frame clonotypes and omits some of them. The data hold about 200,000 clones, with 94% observed a single time. Sample: peripheral blood. The source is a man aged 25 to 45 with COVID-19, enrolled during active disease.

This chain uses TRBV6-5 with TRBJ1-4; D is perhaps TRBD1 (5 bases). The V end was cut by 8 bases, the J end by 8 bases, with 15 bases between. The germline CDR1 and CDR2 sequences are MNHEY and SVGAGI. The CDR3 consists of 13 residues. The CDR3 coding sequence is TGTGCCAGCGGCGGGACTCTGGACGAAAAACTGTTTTTT. This translates into CASGGTLDEKLFF.

J is TRBJ2-1 and V is TRBV29-1, with TRBD1 matching 8 bases. Germline V gene lookup returns CDR1 SQVTM and CDR2 ANQGSEA. V shed 6 bases and J 1 base; nucleotides not matched to a gene: 2. There are 13 residues in the CDR3. The DNA of the CDR3 is TGCAGCGTAGGACAGGGTTCCTACAATGAGCAGTTCTTC. This gives the protein CSVGQGSYNEQFF.

The chain has TRBV20-1 and TRBJ2-5, with D hard to call. Germline V lookup: CDR1 DFQATT, CDR2 SNEGSKA (reference sequence). The CDR3 consists of 14 residues. Deletions cut 3 bases from V and 2 bases from J, with 13 bases between. This CDR3 is CSASWWASQETQYF. For the CDR3, the DNA is TGCAGTGCTAGTTGGTGGGCCTCGCAAGAGACCCAGTACTTC.

The rearrangement links TRBV6-1 to TRBJ2-2, with D perhaps TRBD1 (6 bases). This CDR3 has 16 amino acids. V shed 1 base and J shed 4 bases, with 13 bases lying between them. Germline V gives CDR1 MNHNS, CDR2 SASEGT. The CDR3 spells CASSEVTGSFTGELFF. Here the CDR3 DNA reads TGTGCCAGCAGTGAAGTTACAGGGTCTTTCACCGGGGAGCTGTTTTTT.

This clone appeared a single time. The V gene is TRBV30, the J gene TRBJ2-7; 10 bases are a match to TRBD2. Germline V gives CDR1 GTSNPN, CDR2 SVGIG (reference sequence). V lost 5 bases and J lost 1; bases outside the gene matches: 8. The CDR3 covers 15 residues. CDR3 sequence (DNA): TGTGCCTGGGGTGGGGGACTAGCGCCGTCCTACGAGCAGTACTTC. This translates into CAWGGGLAPSYEQYF. The variable domain in full, with the rest retrieved from reference TRBV30 and TRBJ2-7, is SQTIHQWPATLVQPVGSPLSLECTVEGTSNPNLYWYRQAAGRGLQLLFYSVGIGQISSEVPQNLSASRPQDRQFILSSKKLLLSDSGFYLCAWGGGLAPSYEQYFGPGTRLTVT.

The chain is built from TRBV2 and TRBJ2-2, with 11 bases lining up with TRBD2. Trimming took 4 bases from V and 5 from J; bases not matched to a gene: 3. Per the germline V gene, CDR1 is SNHLY and CDR2 is FYNNEI. The CDR3 runs 15 residues. The CDR3: CASSVTSGGTGELFF. The CDR3 DNA sequence: TGTGCCAGCAGTGTAACTAGCGGGGGTACCGGGGAGCTGTTTTTT.

This clone was recorded only once. The chain links TRBV28 to TRBJ2-1; 8 bases match TRBD2. Germline assignment: CDR1 MDHEN and CDR2 SYDVKM. The ends lost 10 bases at V and 2 bases at J; junction bases unmatched: 7. The CDR3 consists of 14 residues. The CDR3 loop reads CATRGAGAYNEQFF. CDR3 DNA sequence: TGTGCCACCAGAGGAGCGGGGGCCTACAATGAGCAGTTCTTC.

The rearrangement joins TRBV3-1 (or the pseudogene TRBV3-2) to TRBJ1-2; D is unresolved. Deletions cut 4 bases from V and 2 bases from J, with 11 bases between. Germline V lookup: CDR1 LGHDT, CDR2 YNNKEL (reference sequence). The CDR3 is 14 residues long. The CDR3: CASSPSVGNYGYTF. CDR3 DNA sequence: TGTGCCAGCAGCCCGTCCGTGGGCAACTATGGCTACACCTTC.

This chain joins TRBV9 and TRBJ2-1, with a possible D match to TRBD1 (6 bases). The CDR3 runs to 14 residues. CDR1 and CDR2 from the germline V gene are SGDLS and YYNGEE. V lost 0 bases and J lost 8, with 12 bases in between. CDR3 loop: CASSVEPGADEQFF. For the CDR3, the DNA is TGTGCCAGCAGCGTAGAGCCAGGGGCTGATGAGCAGTTCTTC.

The chain couples TRBV7-2 to TRBJ1-2; weak D call: TRBD1 (6 bases). Germline CDR1 is SGHTA and CDR2 is FQGNSA. The CDR3 totals 14 residues. V lost 4 bases and J lost 1, with 10 bases in between. DNA of the CDR3: TGTGCCAGCAGCTACTTAGGGGGTAACTATGGCTACACCTTC. The encoded protein is CASSYLGGNYGYTF.

The chain carries TRBV5-1 and TRBJ1-1; TRBD1 agrees at 7 bases. From germline, CDR1 is SGHRS and CDR2 YFSETQ. This CDR3 is 12 amino acids long. V trimming: 3 bases; J trimming: 8 bases; junction bases outside the gene matches: 4. The CDR3 bases are TGCGCCAGCAGCTCCCCGGGACAGGAAGCTTTCTTT. The encoded protein is CASSSPGQEAFF.

The rearrangement joins TRBV28 to TRBJ1-2; 7 positions match TRBD1. This CDR3 region has 14 residues. The junction had 10 bases not matched to a gene; V was cut back by 6 bases and J by 6 bases. Germline CDR1 and CDR2: MDHEN and SYDVKM. The chain's CDR3 is CASSRLTGRNGYTF. CDR3 in DNA: TGTGCCAGCAGCCGGTTGACAGGGAGGAATGGCTACACCTTC.

The chain combines TRBV15 with TRBJ1-2; 8 nucleotides match TRBD1. Germline V gene data show CDR1 as LNHNV and CDR2 as YYDKDF (reference sequence). This CDR3 region has 14 residues. V lost 3 bases, J lost 4 bases, and 4 bases stayed unmatched. The CDR3 nucleotides are TGTGCCACCAGCAGGGACAGGGCCTCCTATGGCTACACCTTC. The encoded protein is CATSRDRASYGYTF. The full variable domain, its missing parts supplied by reference TRBV15 and TRBJ1-2, is DAMVIQNPRYQVTQFGKPVTLSCSQTLNHNVMYWYQQKSSQAPKLLFHYYDKDFNNEADTPDNFQSRRPNTSFCFLDIRSPGLGDTAMYLCATSRDRASYGYTFGSGTRLTVV.

The chain carries TRBV2 and TRBJ2-7; tentative D call: TRBD2 (7 bases). The CDR3 loop spans 15 amino acids. V was trimmed by 8 bases and J by 4 bases, leaving 21 bases between them. Germline CDR1 is SNHLY and CDR2 is FYNNEI. CDR3 sequence: CASARGREGVYEQYF. The CDR3 DNA sequence: TGTGCCAGCGCCCGGGGCAGGGAGGGGGTATACGAGCAGTACTTC.